The 31 T cell receptor beta chains listed next were all sequenced from one sample in a study of cytomegalovirus exposure and HLA in healthy donors. This PCR relied on a set of 60 Vbeta primers and 13 Jbeta primers. Here immunoSEQ multiplex PCR was the method, and the copy in TCRdb shows in-frame clones only, minus some. The sample has approximately 160,000 clones; over 70% are singletons. The sequenced sample was PBMCs. The receptors were sampled from a woman aged 35 to 49 in good health and CMV-seropositive.

The chain combines TRBV5-1 with TRBJ2-5; 12 bases are a match to TRBD2. The CDR3 has 15 residues. Germline V lookup: CDR1 SGHRS, CDR2 YFSETQ. J lost 4 bases, V lost 3 bases, and 4 bases had no gene match. The CDR3 DNA is TGCGCCAGCAGCTATCTAGCGGGGGGGGGAGAGACCCAGTACTTC. Translating gives CASSYLAGGGETQYF.

The rearrangement uses TRBV21-1 and TRBJ1-6. TRBV21-1 is termed a pseudogene. The CDR3 runs to 13 residues. CDR3 amino acids: CASSGRVGSPLHF. CDR3 DNA: TGTGCCAGCAGCGGGAGGGTGGGATCACCCCTCCACTTT.

This chain joins TRBV13 and TRBJ2-5; maybe TRBD1 (5 bases). Germline V lookup: CDR1 PRHDT, CDR2 FYEKMQ (reference sequence). The CDR3 totals 15 residues. Trimming took off 4 bases at V and 0 bases at J, with 12 bases between the two ends. The CDR3 DNA sequence: TGTGCCAGCAGCTCACGACAGCCCAACCAAGAGACCCAGTACTTC. It is translated as CASSSRQPNQETQYF. The full variable domain, in which reference TRBV13 and TRBJ2-5 provide the parts outside the CDR3, is AAGVIQSPRHLIKEKRETATLKCYPIPRHDTVYWYQQGPGQDPQFLISFYEKMQSDKGSIPDRFSAQQFSDYHSELNMSSLELGDSALYFCASSSRQPNQETQYFGPGTRLLVL.

This clone was detected once. The chain carries TRBV6-1 and TRBJ2-7; possible D gene TRBD1, 6 bases. Germline CDR1 is MNHNS and CDR2 is SASEGT. The ends were cut back, 6 bases at V and 1 base at J, with 10 bases in the middle. This CDR3 contains 13 residues. The CDR3 DNA is TGTGCCAGCAGACCACAGGGATCCTACGAGCAGTACTTC. Translating it yields CASRPQGSYEQYF.

The gene calls are TRBV6-6 and TRBJ1-4; 7 bases match TRBD1. From germline, CDR1 is MNHNY and CDR2 SVGAGI (reference sequence). The V segment lost 2 bases and the J segment 8 bases; nucleotides outside the gene matches: 5. This CDR3 region has 14 residues. The CDR3 DNA is TGTGCCAGCAGTTACCCTGGGGACAGCGAAAAACTGTTTTTT. Its protein is CASSYPGDSEKLFF.

This clone was detected once. The CDR3 protein is CASSPHDNSPLHF. The CDR3 DNA reads as TGTGCCAGCTCACCCCATGATAATTCACCCCTCCACTTT. The rearrangement uses TRBV18 and TRBJ1-6; D remains ambiguous. The CDR3 is made up of 13 amino acids. Trimming cost V 3 bases and J 5 bases, with 5 bases left between them. The germline V gene has CDR1 KGHSH and CDR2 LQKENI. Full variable domain (outside the CDR3, taken from reference TRBV18 and TRBJ1-6): NAGVMQNPRHLVRRRGQEARLRCSPMKGHSHVYWYRQLPEEGLKFMVYLQKENIIDESGMPKERFSAEFPKEGPSILRIQQVVRGDSAAYFCASSPHDNSPLHFGNGTRLTVT.

The chain joins TRBV13 to TRBJ1-4; 7 bases fit TRBD1. J lost 7 bases, V lost 5 bases, and 7 bases had no gene match. Per the germline V gene, CDR1 is PRHDT and CDR2 is FYEKMQ (reference sequence). There are 14 residues in the CDR3. The CDR3 DNA follows: TGTGCCAGCAGCAAGACAGGGTTGGGTGAAAAACTGTTTTTT. Translating it yields CASSKTGLGEKLFF.

The V call is TRBV9, the J call TRBJ2-3, with 10 nucleotides matching TRBD2. The ends lost 0 bases at V and 3 bases at J; junction bases unmatched: 7. Germline V lookup: CDR1 SGDLS, CDR2 YYNGEE. The CDR3 is 17 residues long. The CDR3 loop is CASSVVGASGGTDTQYF. In DNA form, the CDR3 reads TGTGCCAGCAGCGTAGTGGGGGCTAGCGGGGGTACAGATACGCAGTATTTT. Using reference TRBV9 and TRBJ2-3 for the parts outside the CDR3, the full variable domain is DSGVTQTPKHLITATGQRVTLRCSPRSGDLSVYWYQQSLDQGLQFLIQYYNGEERAKGNILERFSAQQFPDLHSELNLSSLELGDSALYFCASSVVGASGGTDTQYFGPGTRLTVL.

This clone has a handful of counts. V and J are TRBV10-3 and TRBJ2-6; D perhaps matches TRBD2 (6 bases). Germline CDR1 is ENHRY and CDR2 is SYGVKD. V gave up 4 bases and J gave up 0 bases, with 13 bases separating them. The CDR3 totals 17 residues. CDR3 region: CAISVPGVDSGANVLTF. In nucleotides, the CDR3 is TGTGCCATCAGTGTGCCGGGGGTCGACTCTGGGGCCAACGTCCTGACTTTC.

CDR3 sequence reads: CASSPLSGGADTQYF. The CDR3 DNA sequence: TGTGCCAGCAGTCCCTTGAGCGGGGGGGCGGATACGCAGTATTTT. V usage is TRBV6-1 and J usage is TRBJ2-3; 10 positions agree with TRBD2. The CDR3 extends over 15 amino acids. Germline CDR1 and CDR2: MNHNS and SASEGT. V trimming: 5 bases; J trimming: 6 bases; junction bases outside the gene matches: 8.

This clone was observed a few times. The V and J genes are TRBV19 and TRBJ1-5, with D unresolved. V lost 5 bases and J 8 bases, leaving 10 bases between the germline ends. There are 12 residues in the CDR3. Germline assignment: CDR1 LNHDA and CDR2 SQIVND (reference sequence). CDR3 nucleotide sequence: TGTGCCAGTAGTCCCAGGAGGGAGCCCCAGCATTTT. Translating it yields CASSPRREPQHF.

The J gene is TRBJ2-7, the V gene TRBV6-6; 7 bases line up with TRBD2. There are 14 residues in the CDR3. Trimming removed 2 bases from V and 2 bases from J; junction bases left unmatched: 3. CDR1 is MNHNY, CDR2 SVGAGI, per germline (reference sequence). The CDR3 sequence is CASSYDAGAYEQYF. The CDR3 coding sequence is TGTGCCAGCAGTTACGATGCGGGGGCCTACGAGCAGTACTTC.

The chain joins TRBV6-5 to TRBJ1-1, with D possibly being TRBD1 (6 bases). V lost 2 bases and J lost 5, with 15 bases in between. The germline V gene has CDR1 MNHEY and CDR2 SVGAGI. The CDR3 covers 15 residues. CDR3 amino acids: CASSYLNRVGTEAFF. The DNA of the CDR3 is TGTGCCAGCAGTTACCTGAACAGGGTGGGGACTGAAGCTTTCTTT.

The table lists this clone with a count of one. This chain joins TRBV5-1 and TRBJ1-3; D perhaps matches TRBD1 (6 bases). Germline loops: CDR1 SGHRS, CDR2 YFSETQ. V lost 4 bases to trimming and J lost 0 bases, with 11 bases between them. This CDR3 has 15 amino acids. The CDR3 DNA follows: TGCGCCAGCAGCCCAGGGGCCGTCTCTGGAAACACCATATATTTT. Translating it yields CASSPGAVSGNTIYF.

There are a few counts of this clone. This sequence joins TRBV29-1 and TRBJ1-2; D not certain. The CDR3 has 11 residues. V shed 3 bases and J shed 5 bases, with 7 bases lying between them. Germline V gives CDR1 SQVTM, CDR2 ANQGSEA. CDR3 protein: CSVDGGYGYTF. The CDR3 region has the DNA TGCAGCGTTGATGGAGGGTATGGCTACACCTTC.

This chain's CDR3 is CASSRGPGQINEKLFF. The CDR3 region has the DNA TGCGCCAGCAGCCGGGGACCGGGACAGATTAATGAAAAACTGTTTTTT. The V call is TRBV5-1, the J call TRBJ1-4; 7 positions agree with TRBD1. The CDR3 runs to 16 residues. Germline V CDR1 and CDR2: SGHRS, YFSETQ. J lost 4 bases, V lost 4 bases, and 10 bases had no gene match.

This chain uses TRBV7-6 with TRBJ1-1; a possible D gene is TRBD1 (5 bases). Trimming took 2 bases from V and 4 from J, leaving 14 bases between them. This CDR3 is built from 15 residues. Germline V gene sequence: CDR1 SGHVS, CDR2 FNYEAQ. In DNA, the CDR3 is TGTGCCAGCAGCTTATTAGCGGGGGGAAGCACTGAAGCTTTCTTT. Protein sequence: CASSLLAGGSTEAFF.

This rearrangement joins TRBV7-8 to TRBJ2-5, with a weak D call TRBD1 (6 bases). This CDR3 is 15 amino acids long. V was shortened by 8 bases and J by 1 base, with 17 bases between the two germline ends. Germline loops: CDR1 SGHVS, CDR2 FQNEAQ. Written as DNA, the CDR3 is TGTGCCAGCCGCCAGGACAGAGTATTCCAAGAGACCCAGTACTTC. Encoded protein: CASRQDRVFQETQYF.

This clone was seen more than once but under ten times. The chain links TRBV19 to TRBJ1-1; 7 positions agree with TRBD1. This CDR3 comprises 15 residues. J lost 0 bases, V lost 5 bases, and 6 bases had no gene match. Germline CDR1 reads LNHDA; CDR2 reads SQIVND (reference sequence). CDR3: CASSPGDSMNTEAFF. CDR3 DNA sequence: TGTGCCAGTAGTCCGGGGGACAGCATGAACACTGAAGCTTTCTTT. Using reference TRBV19 and TRBJ1-1 for the parts outside the CDR3, the full variable domain is DGGITQSPKYLFRKEGQNVTLSCEQNLNHDAMYWYRQDPGQGLRLIYYSQIVNDFQKGDIAEGYSVSREKKESFPLTVTSAQKNPTAFYLCASSPGDSMNTEAFFGQGTRLTVV.

The chain recombines TRBV5-1 with TRBJ2-7, with a possible D match to TRBD2 (6 bases). The germline gives CDR1 SGHRS, CDR2 YFSETQ. This CDR3 comprises 14 residues. Trimming shortened V by 3 bases and J by 3 bases, and 13 bases separated the two germline ends. CDR3 sequence reads: CASSSDGTFYEQYF. CDR3 DNA: TGCGCCAGCAGCTCTGACGGGACTTTCTACGAGCAGTACTTC. Complete variable domain (other parts from reference TRBV5-1 and TRBJ2-7): KAGVTQTPRYLIKTRGQQVTLSCSPISGHRSVSWYQQTPGQGLQFLFEYFSETQRNKGNFPGRFSGRQFSNSRSEMNVSTLELGDSALYLCASSSDGTFYEQYFGPGTRLTVT.

The genes are TRBV5-1 and TRBJ2-1, with D maybe TRBD2 (5 bases). The CDR3 is 15 amino acids. Trimming left V 1 base short and J 6 bases short, with 14 bases between. Germline loops: CDR1 SGHRS, CDR2 YFSETQ. The CDR3 nucleotides read TGCGCCAGCAGCTTGACTAGTGCCAGATCCAATGAGCAGTTCTTC. Its translation: CASSLTSARSNEQFF.

The V call is TRBV30, the J call TRBJ2-2, with a possible D match to TRBD1 (6 bases). Trimming left V 1 base short and J 1 base short, with 10 bases between. The length of the CDR3 is 15 residues. Germline V gene data show CDR1 as GTSNPN and CDR2 as SVGIG (reference sequence). CDR3 in amino acids: CAWSAPGQNTGELFF. In nucleotides, the CDR3 is TGTGCCTGGAGTGCGCCGGGACAGAACACCGGGGAGCTGTTTTTT.

This chain joins TRBV6-1 and TRBJ2-3, with 9 bases aligning to TRBD1. The CDR3 runs 18 residues. Per germline, CDR1 MNHNS and CDR2 SASEGT. Losses at the gene ends were 2 bases for V and 5 bases for J; bases not matched to a gene: 14. CDR3 region: CASSEFPSSQGAVDTQYF. CDR3 bases: TGTGCCAGCAGTGAATTCCCATCGTCACAGGGGGCGGTAGATACGCAGTATTTT.

The rearrangement joins TRBV29-1 to TRBJ2-5; D might be TRBD2 (6 bases). V gave up 4 bases and J gave up 0 bases, with 6 bases separating them. Germline V gives CDR1 SQVTM, CDR2 ANQGSEA. There are 12 residues in the CDR3. The CDR3 DNA sequence: TGCAGCGTTGGGGACTACCAAGAGACCCAGTACTTC. Protein sequence: CSVGDYQETQYF.

This chain links TRBV6-1 with TRBJ1-2; D uncertain. The germline CDR1 and CDR2 sequences are MNHNS and SASEGT. The ends were cut back, 7 bases at V and 3 bases at J, with 15 bases in the middle. This CDR3 has 14 residues. CDR3 residues: CASMNSGTHYGYTF. CDR3 coding DNA: TGTGCCAGCATGAACAGCGGTACTCACTATGGCTACACCTTC.

The V and J genes are TRBV27 and TRBJ2-7; 11 bases are a match to TRBD1. This CDR3 spans 14 amino acids. CDR1 and CDR2 (germline): MNHEY, SMNVEV (reference sequence). V was clipped by 4 bases and J by 6 bases; unmatched bases: 5. DNA for the CDR3: TGTGCCAGCAGTTCCGGGACAGGGGGACGCGAGCAGTACTTC. Residues: CASSSGTGGREQYF.

The chain is built from TRBV4-3 and TRBJ2-7, with TRBD2 matching 7 bases. The CDR3 runs 16 residues. The germline gives CDR1 LGHNA, CDR2 YSLEER. V lost 3 bases, J lost 4 bases, and 12 bases stayed unmatched. CDR3 DNA sequence: TGCGCCAGCAGCCATAGTCCGGGGGGTCTTAAGTACGAGCAGTACTTC. It specifies CASSHSPGGLKYEQYF.

The V call is TRBV30, the J call TRBJ2-1; a weak D match, TRBD2 (7 bases). Trimming took off 4 bases at V and 5 bases at J, with 15 bases between the two ends. The CDR3 spans 14 residues. Germline lookup yields CDR1 GTSNPN and CDR2 SVGIG (reference sequence). CDR3 in DNA: TGTGCCTGGATAGCGAGGGGGGGGCACAATGAGCAGTTCTTC. It translates to CAWIARGGHNEQFF.

This rearrangement joins TRBV4-1 to TRBJ1-1; weak D call: TRBD1 (5 bases). Germline CDR1 MGHRA, CDR2 YSYEKL. Between the trimmed V and J ends, which lost 3 bases and 4 bases, there was a span of 15 bases. The CDR3 loop spans 15 amino acids. CDR3 nucleotide sequence: TGCGCCAGCAGCCATGAGATGGGGCTGGGCACTGAAGCTTTCTTT. Translating it yields CASSHEMGLGTEAFF.

The chain uses TRBV9 and TRBJ1-1, with 7 positions matching TRBD1. V lost 0 bases to trimming and J lost 6 bases; unmatched junction nucleotides: 17. The CDR3 loop spans 18 amino acids. Germline assignment: CDR1 SGDLS and CDR2 YYNGEE. The CDR3 reads CASSVGGDSKSVLSEAFF. The CDR3 bases are TGTGCCAGCAGCGTAGGAGGGGACAGTAAATCTGTGTTGTCTGAAGCTTTCTTT.

This chain links TRBV27 with TRBJ2-1; a weak D match, TRBD1 (6 bases). This CDR3 is 13 amino acids long. The germline V gene has CDR1 MNHEY and CDR2 SMNVEV (reference sequence). The V gene lost 6 bases and the J gene lost 8 bases, with 14 bases spanning the gap. The CDR3 protein is CASSAWGPDEQFF. Here the CDR3 DNA reads TGTGCCAGCAGCGCCTGGGGGCCGGATGAGCAGTTCTTC.